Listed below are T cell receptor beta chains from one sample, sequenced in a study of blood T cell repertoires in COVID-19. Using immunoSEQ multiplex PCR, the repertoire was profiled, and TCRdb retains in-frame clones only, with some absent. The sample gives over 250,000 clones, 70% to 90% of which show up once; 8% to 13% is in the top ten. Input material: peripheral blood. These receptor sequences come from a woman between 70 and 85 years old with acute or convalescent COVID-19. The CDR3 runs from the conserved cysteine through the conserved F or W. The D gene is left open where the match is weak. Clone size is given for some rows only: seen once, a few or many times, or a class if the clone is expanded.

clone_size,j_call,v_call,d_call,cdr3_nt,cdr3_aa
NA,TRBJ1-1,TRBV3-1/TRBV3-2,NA,TGTGCCAGCAGCCAAAGGGGTATGAACACTGAAGCTTTCTTT,CASSQRGMNTEAFF
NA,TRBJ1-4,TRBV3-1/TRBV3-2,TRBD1,TGTGCCAGCAGCGACGTGGCAGGGGGGTTTGAAAAACTGTTTTTT,CASSDVAGGFEKLFF
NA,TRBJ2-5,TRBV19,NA,TGTGCCAGTAGTAAGTTCAGGGGAGAGACCCAGTACTTC,CASSKFRGETQYF
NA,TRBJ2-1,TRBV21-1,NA,TGTGCCAGCAGCAAAGGTCGAACGGGGAAGTCCTACAATGAGCAGTTCTTC,CASSKGRTGKSYNEQFF
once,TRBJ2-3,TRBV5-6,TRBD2,TGTGCCAGCAGCTTTCCCCCCGGGAGCGGGGGGATAGATACGCAGTATTTT,CASSFPPGSGGIDTQYF
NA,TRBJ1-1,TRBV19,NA,TGTGCCAGTAGTTCCAGGATCAACACTGAAGCTTTCTTT,CASSSRINTEAFF
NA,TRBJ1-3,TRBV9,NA,TGTGCCAGCAGCGTAGCCCAGGACTACTACCCCTCTGGAAACACCATATATTTT,CASSVAQDYYPSGNTIYF
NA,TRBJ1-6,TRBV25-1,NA,TGTGCCAGCAGCGCCACAGGGAGCTCCTATAATTCACCCCTCCACTTT,CASSATGSSYNSPLHF
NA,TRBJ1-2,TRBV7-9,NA,TGTGCCAGTGCACAGCGGAACTATGGCTACACCTTC,CASAQRNYGYTF
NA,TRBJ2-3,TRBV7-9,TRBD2,TGTGCCAGCAGCCGGGGGGTGAAAGAAGATACGCAGTATTTT,CASSRGVKEDTQYF
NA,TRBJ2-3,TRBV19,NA,TGTGCCAGTAGTAAACGACAGGGAGGTGAGGATACGCAGTATTTT,CASSKRQGGEDTQYF
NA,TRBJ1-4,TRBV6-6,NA,TGTGCCAGCAGCGGACTATTTCCCGGGGAAAAACTGTTTTTT,CASSGLFPGEKLFF
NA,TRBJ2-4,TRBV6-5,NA,TGTGCCAGCAGTTTCCGGGACACAGAGCGACACTTC,CASSFRDTERHF
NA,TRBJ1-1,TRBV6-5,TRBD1,TGTGCCAGCAGTTACCTAATCTCAGGGGGAGAAGCTTTCTTT,CASSYLISGGEAFF
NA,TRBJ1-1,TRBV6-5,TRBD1,TGTGCCAGCAGTTACCCCCCGGGACAGGGGACTGAAGCTTTCTTT,CASSYPPGQGTEAFF
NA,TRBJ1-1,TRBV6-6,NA,TGTGCCAGCAGTCTACAGAGGAACACTGAAGCTTTCTTT,CASSLQRNTEAFF
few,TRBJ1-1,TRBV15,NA,TGTGCCACCCAAACAGGGACGGCGAACACTGAAGCTTTCTTT,CATQTGTANTEAFF
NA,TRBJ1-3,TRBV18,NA,TGTGCCAGCTCTTACGGGGGTGCGGCTGGAAACACCATATATTTT,CASSYGGAAGNTIYF